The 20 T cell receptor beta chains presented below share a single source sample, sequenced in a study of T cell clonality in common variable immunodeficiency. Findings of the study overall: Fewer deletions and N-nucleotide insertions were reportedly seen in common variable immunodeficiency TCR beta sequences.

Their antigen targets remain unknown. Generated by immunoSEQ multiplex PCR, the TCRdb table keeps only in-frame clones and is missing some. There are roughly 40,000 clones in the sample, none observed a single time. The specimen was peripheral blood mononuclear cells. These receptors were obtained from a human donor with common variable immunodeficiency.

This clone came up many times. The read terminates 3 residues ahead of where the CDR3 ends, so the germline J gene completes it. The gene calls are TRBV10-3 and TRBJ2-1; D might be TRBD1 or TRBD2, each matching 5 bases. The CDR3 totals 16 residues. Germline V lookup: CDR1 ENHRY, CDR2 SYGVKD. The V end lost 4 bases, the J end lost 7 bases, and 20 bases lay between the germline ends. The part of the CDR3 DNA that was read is TGTGCCATCAGTGGACGAGGGGCCCGAGAGGGGAATGAG. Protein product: CAISGRGAREGNE. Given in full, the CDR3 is CAISGRGAREGNEQFF.

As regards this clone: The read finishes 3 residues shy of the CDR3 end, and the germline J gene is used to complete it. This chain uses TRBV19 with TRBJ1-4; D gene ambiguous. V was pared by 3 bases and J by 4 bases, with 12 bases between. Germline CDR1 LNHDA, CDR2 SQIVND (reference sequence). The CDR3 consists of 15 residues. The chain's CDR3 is CASSIQWQVNEKLFF. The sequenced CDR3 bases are TGTGCCAGTAGTATTCAGTGGCAGGTTAATGAAAAA.

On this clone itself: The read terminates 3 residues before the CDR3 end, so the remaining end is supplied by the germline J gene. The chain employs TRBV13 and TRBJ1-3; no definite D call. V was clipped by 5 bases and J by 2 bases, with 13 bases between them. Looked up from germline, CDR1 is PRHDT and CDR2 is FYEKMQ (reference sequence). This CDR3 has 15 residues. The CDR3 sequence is CASSPRGSAGNTIYF. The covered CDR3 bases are TGTGCCAGCAGCCCGCGGGGTTCTGCTGGAAACACC.

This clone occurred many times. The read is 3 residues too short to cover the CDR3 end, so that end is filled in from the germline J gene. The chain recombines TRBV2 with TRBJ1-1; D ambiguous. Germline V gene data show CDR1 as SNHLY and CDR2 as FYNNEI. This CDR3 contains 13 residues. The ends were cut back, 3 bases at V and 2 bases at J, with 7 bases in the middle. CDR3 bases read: TGTGCCAGCAGTGATGCGGGAAACACTGAA. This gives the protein CASSDAGNTE. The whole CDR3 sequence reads CASSDAGNTEAFF.

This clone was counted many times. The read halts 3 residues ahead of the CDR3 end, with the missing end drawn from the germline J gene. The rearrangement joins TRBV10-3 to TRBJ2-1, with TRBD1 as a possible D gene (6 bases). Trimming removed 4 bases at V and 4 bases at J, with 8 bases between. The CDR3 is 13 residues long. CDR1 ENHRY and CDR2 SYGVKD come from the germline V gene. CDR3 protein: CAISAQGYNEQFF. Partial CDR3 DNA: TGTGCCATCAGTGCTCAGGGGTACAATGAG.

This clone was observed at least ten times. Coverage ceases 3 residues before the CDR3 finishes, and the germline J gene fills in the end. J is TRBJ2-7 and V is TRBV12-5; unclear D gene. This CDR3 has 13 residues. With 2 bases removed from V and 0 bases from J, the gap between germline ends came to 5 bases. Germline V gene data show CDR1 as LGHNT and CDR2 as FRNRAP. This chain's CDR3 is CASGLPGSYEQYF. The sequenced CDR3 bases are TGTGCTAGTGGTTTGCCGGGCTCCTACGAG.

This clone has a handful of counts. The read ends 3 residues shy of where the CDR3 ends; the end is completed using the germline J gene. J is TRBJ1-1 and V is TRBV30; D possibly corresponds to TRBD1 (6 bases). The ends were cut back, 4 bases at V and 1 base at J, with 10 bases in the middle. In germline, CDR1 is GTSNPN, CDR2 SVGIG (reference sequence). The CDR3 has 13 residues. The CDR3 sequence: CAWTGGRNTEAFF. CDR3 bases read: TGTGCCTGGACCGGGGGGCGGAACACTGAA.

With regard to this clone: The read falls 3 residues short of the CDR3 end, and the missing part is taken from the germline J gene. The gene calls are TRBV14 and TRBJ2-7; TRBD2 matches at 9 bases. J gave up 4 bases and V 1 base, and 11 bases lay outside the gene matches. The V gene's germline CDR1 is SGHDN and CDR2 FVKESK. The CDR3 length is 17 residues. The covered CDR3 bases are TGTGCCAGCAGCCAAGTAGCGGGAGAGAGGTCCGATTACGAG. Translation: CASSQVAGERSDYE. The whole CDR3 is CASSQVAGERSDYEQYF.

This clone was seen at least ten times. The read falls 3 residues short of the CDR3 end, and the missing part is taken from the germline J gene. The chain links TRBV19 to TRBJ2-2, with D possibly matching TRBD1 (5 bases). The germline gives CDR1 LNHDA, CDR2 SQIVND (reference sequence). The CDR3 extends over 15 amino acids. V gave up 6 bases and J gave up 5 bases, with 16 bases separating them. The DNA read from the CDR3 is TGTGCCAGTAGCCCTCGGACACAGAGGACCGGGGAG. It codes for CASSPRTQRTGE. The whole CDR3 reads CASSPRTQRTGELFF. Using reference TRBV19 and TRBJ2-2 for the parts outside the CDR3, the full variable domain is DGGITQSPKYLFRKEGQNVTLSCEQNLNHDAMYWYRQDPGQGLRLIYYSQIVNDFQKGDIAEGYSVSREKKESFPLTVTSAQKNPTAFYLCASSPRTQRTGELFFGEGSRLTVL.

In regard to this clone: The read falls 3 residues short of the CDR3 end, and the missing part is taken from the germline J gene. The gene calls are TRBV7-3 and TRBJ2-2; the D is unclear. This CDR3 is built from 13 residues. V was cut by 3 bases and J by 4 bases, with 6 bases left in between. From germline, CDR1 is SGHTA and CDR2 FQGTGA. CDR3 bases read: TGTGCCAGCAGCTTGCAGGTCACCGGGGAG. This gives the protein CASSLQVTGE. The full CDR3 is CASSLQVTGELFF.

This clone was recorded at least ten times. CDR3 residues: CASSNGTSESSYEQYF. The CDR3 DNA, read in part, is TGCGCCAGCAGCAACGGGACTAGCGAGAGCTCCTACGAG. This chain connects TRBV5-1 to TRBJ2-7, with 10 bases that match TRBD2. Coverage ceases 3 residues before the CDR3 finishes, and the germline J gene fills in the end. The ends lost 4 bases at V and 0 bases at J; junction bases unmatched: 7. Germline loops: CDR1 SGHRS, CDR2 YFSETQ. The CDR3 runs 16 residues. Using reference TRBV5-1 and TRBJ2-7 for the parts outside the CDR3, the full variable domain is KAGVTQTPRYLIKTRGQQVTLSCSPISGHRSVSWYQQTPGQGLQFLFEYFSETQRNKGNFPGRFSGRQFSNSRSEMNVSTLELGDSALYLCASSNGTSESSYEQYFGPGTRLTVT.

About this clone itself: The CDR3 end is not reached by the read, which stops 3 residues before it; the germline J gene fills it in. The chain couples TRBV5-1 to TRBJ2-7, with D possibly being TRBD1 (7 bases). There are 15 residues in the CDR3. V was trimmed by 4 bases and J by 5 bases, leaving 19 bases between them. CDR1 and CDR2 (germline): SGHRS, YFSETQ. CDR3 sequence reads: CASSHGGGGGNEQYF. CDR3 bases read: TGCGCCAGCAGCCACGGAGGAGGGGGCGGCAACGAG.

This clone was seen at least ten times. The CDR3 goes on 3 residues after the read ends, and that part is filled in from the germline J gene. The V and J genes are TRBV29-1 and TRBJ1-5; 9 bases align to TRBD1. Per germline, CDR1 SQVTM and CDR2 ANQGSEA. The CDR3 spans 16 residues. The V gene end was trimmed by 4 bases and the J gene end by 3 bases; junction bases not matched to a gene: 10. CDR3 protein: CSVVFTGTGHNQPQHF. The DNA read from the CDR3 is TGCAGCGTTGTTTTTACCGGGACAGGGCACAATCAGCCC. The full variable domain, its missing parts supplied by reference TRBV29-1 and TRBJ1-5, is SAVISQKPSRDICQRGTSLTIQCQVDSQVTMMFWYRQQPGQSLTLIATANQGSEATYESGFVIDKFPISRPNLTFSTLTVSNMSPEDSSIYLCSVVFTGTGHNQPQHFGDGTRLSIL.

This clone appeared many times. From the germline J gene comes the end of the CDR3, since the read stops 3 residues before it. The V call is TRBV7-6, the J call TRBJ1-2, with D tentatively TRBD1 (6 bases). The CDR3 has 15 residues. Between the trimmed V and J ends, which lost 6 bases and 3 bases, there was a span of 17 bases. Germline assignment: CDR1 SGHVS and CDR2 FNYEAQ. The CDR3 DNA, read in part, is TGTGCCAGCAGTCCTCAGTGGGGGCCTTACTATGGC. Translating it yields CASSPQWGPYYG. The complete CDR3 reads CASSPQWGPYYGYTF.

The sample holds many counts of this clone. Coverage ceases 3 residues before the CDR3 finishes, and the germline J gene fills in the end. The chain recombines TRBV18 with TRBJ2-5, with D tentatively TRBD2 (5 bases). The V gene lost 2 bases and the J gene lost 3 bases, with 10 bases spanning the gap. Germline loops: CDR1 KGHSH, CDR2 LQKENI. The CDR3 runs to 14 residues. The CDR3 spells CASSPGIGEETQYF. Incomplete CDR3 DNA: TGTGCCAGCTCACCAGGTATCGGGGAAGAGACC.

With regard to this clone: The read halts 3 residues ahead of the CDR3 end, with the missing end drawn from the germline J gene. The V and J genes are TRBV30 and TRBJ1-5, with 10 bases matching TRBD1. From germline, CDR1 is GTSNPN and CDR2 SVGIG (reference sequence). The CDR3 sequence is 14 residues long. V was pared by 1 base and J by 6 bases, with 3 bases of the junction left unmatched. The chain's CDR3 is CAWSAGQGSQPQHF. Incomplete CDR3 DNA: TGTGCCTGGAGTGCGGGACAGGGGAGTCAGCCC. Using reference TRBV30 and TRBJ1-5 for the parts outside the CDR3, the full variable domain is SQTIHQWPATLVQPVGSPLSLECTVEGTSNPNLYWYRQAAGRGLQLLFYSVGIGQISSEVPQNLSASRPQDRQFILSSKKLLLSDSGFYLCAWSAGQGSQPQHFGDGTRLSIL.

The CDR3 DNA, read in part, is TGTGCCAGTAGTATTTTACTAGCGGGAGGCACAGATACG. It yields the protein CASSILLAGGTDT. In full, the CDR3 is CASSILLAGGTDTQYF. The rearrangement joins TRBV19 to TRBJ2-3; TRBD2 agrees at 11 bases. The read ends 3 residues early relative to the CDR3; the germline J gene fills the gap. This CDR3 is built from 16 residues. In germline, CDR1 is LNHDA, CDR2 SQIVND (reference sequence). J lost 1 base, V lost 3 bases, and 3 bases had no gene match. Variable domain in full (rest from reference TRBV19 and TRBJ2-3): DGGITQSPKYLFRKEGQNVTLSCEQNLNHDAMYWYRQDPGQGLRLIYYSQIVNDFQKGDIAEGYSVSREKKESFPLTVTSAQKNPTAFYLCASSILLAGGTDTQYFGPGTRLTVL.

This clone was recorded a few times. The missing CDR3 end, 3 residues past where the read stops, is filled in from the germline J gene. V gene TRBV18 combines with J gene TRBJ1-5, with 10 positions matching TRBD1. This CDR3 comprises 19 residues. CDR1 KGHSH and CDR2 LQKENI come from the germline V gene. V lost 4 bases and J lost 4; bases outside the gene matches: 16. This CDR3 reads CASSLPSKGQGQGNQPQHF. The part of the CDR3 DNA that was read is TGTGCCAGCTCACTTCCGAGCAAGGGACAGGGGCAGGGTAATCAGCCC.

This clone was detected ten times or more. The covered CDR3 bases are TGTGCCAGCTCACCCGGGGACAGGCCGTCCTACGAG. It specifies CASSPGDRPSYE. Given in full, the CDR3 is CASSPGDRPSYEQYF. The V and J genes are TRBV18 and TRBJ2-7; 8 bases align to TRBD1. The CDR3 is cut off 3 residues early in the read; its end comes from the germline J gene. V was clipped by 3 bases and J by 1 base; unmatched bases: 5. Germline V lookup: CDR1 KGHSH, CDR2 LQKENI. The CDR3 runs 15 residues.

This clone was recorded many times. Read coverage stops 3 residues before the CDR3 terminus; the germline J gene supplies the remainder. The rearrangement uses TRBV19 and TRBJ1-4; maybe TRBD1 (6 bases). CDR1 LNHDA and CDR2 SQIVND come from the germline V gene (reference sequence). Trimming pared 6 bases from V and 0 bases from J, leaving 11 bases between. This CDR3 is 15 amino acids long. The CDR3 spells CASRTDRSTNEKLFF. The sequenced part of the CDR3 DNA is TGTGCCAGTAGGACCGACAGGTCAACTAATGAAAAA.